These T cell receptor beta chains were read from a single sample in a study of shared clonotypes between healthy human individuals. The assay was immunoSEQ multiplex PCR, and TCRdb's table has in-frame clones only and misses some. Of about 560,000 clones listed, around 80% are singletons. The sequenced sample was PBMCs. The receptors come from a woman in her 40s in good health. Some clones in this sample may be carry-over from other donors' samples. The CDR3 runs from the conserved cysteine through the conserved F or W. The D gene is left open where the match is weak. Size is omitted from some rows. Given values are once, few, many or a class for expanded clones.

J,V,size,D,CDR3,DNA
TRBJ2-2,TRBV7-9,NA,TRBD2,CASSNGLAVTGELFF,TGTGCCAGCAGTAACGGACTAGCGGTAACCGGGGAGCTGTTTTTT
TRBJ1-3,TRBV25-1,NA,NA,CASSELWVGNTIYF,TGTGCCAGCAGTGAACTTTGGGTTGGAAACACCATATATTTT
TRBJ2-2,TRBV7-2,NA,TRBD2,CASSLFGGGTTGELFF,TGTGCCAGCAGCTTATTCGGGGGAGGGACCACCGGGGAGCTGTTTTTT
TRBJ1-2,TRBV19,once,NA,CASSLDRRNYGYTF,TGTGCCAGTAGTCTCGACAGGAGGAACTATGGCTACACCTTC
TRBJ2-1,TRBV7-2,few,TRBD1,CASSTPGQGWNEQFF,TGTGCCAGCAGCACCCCGGGACAGGGGTGGAATGAGCAGTTCTTC
TRBJ1-1,TRBV7-8,NA,TRBD1,CASSTRTGLTEAFF,TGTGCCAGCAGCACCCGGACAGGTTTGACTGAAGCTTTCTTT
TRBJ1-2,TRBV6-5,NA,NA,CASGGLYYGYTF,TGTGCTTCGGGGGGTCTTTACTATGGCTACACCTTC
TRBJ2-7,TRBV18,once,TRBD1,CASSPGTVYEQYF,TGTGCCAGCTCACCTGGGACAGTTTACGAGCAGTACTTC
TRBJ2-2,TRBV2,once,TRBD1,CASSWDSTGELFF,TGTGCCAGCAGTTGGGACAGCACCGGGGAGCTGTTTTTT
TRBJ2-5,TRBV28,NA,TRBD2,CASSRLAAGETQYF,TGTGCCAGCAGTCGACTAGCGGCCGGGGAGACCCAGTACTTC
TRBJ2-3,TRBV19,NA,NA,CASSHQDTDTQYF,TGTGCCAGTAGTCACCAGGACACAGATACGCAGTATTTT
TRBJ2-2,TRBV19,once,NA,CASNLGGWRPGELFF,TGTGCCAGTAACCTAGGGGGTTGGAGACCCGGGGAGCTGTTTTTT
TRBJ2-3,TRBV29-1,NA,TRBD2,CSVGLAGPTDTQYF,TGCAGCGTCGGACTAGCGGGGCCCACAGATACGCAGTATTTT
TRBJ2-7,TRBV5-1,NA,NA,CASSFNYEQYF,TGCGCCAGCAGCTTCAACTACGAGCAGTACTTC
TRBJ1-1,TRBV5-1,NA,NA,CASRANQNTEAFF,TGCGCCAGCAGAGCTAATCAGAACACTGAAGCTTTCTTT
TRBJ2-3,TRBV2,NA,TRBD2,CASRGEGGPLSQYF,TGTGCCAGCAGAGGTGAGGGAGGGCCGCTCTCGCAGTATTTT
TRBJ1-1,TRBV2,NA,TRBD1,CASWTGNTEAFF,TGTGCCAGCTGGACAGGGAACACTGAAGCTTTCTTT
TRBJ1-1,TRBV10-3,once,NA,CAISETRRGNTEAFF,TGTGCCATCAGTGAGACACGCAGAGGGAACACTGAAGCTTTCTTT
TRBJ2-7,TRBV15,NA,NA,CATSPSYGPSYEQYF,TGTGCCACCAGCCCTTCCTATGGCCCCTCCTACGAGCAGTACTTC
TRBJ1-5,TRBV19,NA,TRBD1,CASSEDRGVDQPQHF,TGTGCCAGTAGTGAGGACAGGGGGGTAGATCAGCCCCAGCATTTT
TRBJ2-3,TRBV28,NA,NA,CASGPTTTDTQYF,TGTGCCAGCGGACCGACCACCACAGATACGCAGTATTTT
TRBJ2-7,TRBV15,once,TRBD1,CATSRAGQGNHEQYF,TGTGCCACCAGCAGGGCAGGACAGGGGAATCACGAGCAGTACTTC
TRBJ1-2,TRBV5-1,NA,NA,CASSRTPKIESTF,TGCGCCAGCAGTAGGACACCAAAAATAGAGTCGACCTTC
TRBJ2-5,TRBV30,NA,NA,CAWSGIVAVGTQYF,TGTGCCTGGAGTGGAATTGTAGCGGTAGGGACCCAGTACTTC
TRBJ2-1,TRBV19,once,TRBD2,CASSMTSGYGEQFF,TGTGCCAGTAGTATGACTAGCGGGTACGGAGAGCAGTTCTTC
TRBJ2-7,TRBV2,NA,NA,CASLGHEQYF,TGTGCCAGCTTGGGCCACGAGCAGTACTTC
TRBJ1-1,TRBV7-8,NA,NA,CASSPRETTGGGTEAFF,TGTGCCAGCAGCCCCCGTGAAACGACAGGCGGGGGCACTGAAGCTTTCTTT
TRBJ2-7,TRBV27,NA,TRBD1,CASSLSATGYAEQYF,TGTGCCAGCAGTTTATCTGCGACAGGGTATGCCGAGCAGTACTTC
TRBJ1-1,TRBV4-1,NA,NA,CASSQGILNTEAFF,TGCGCCAGCAGCCAAGGCATCCTAAACACTGAAGCTTTCTTT
TRBJ2-3,TRBV5-1,NA,TRBD2,CASSRGLAGGEDTQYF,TGCGCCAGCAGCAGGGGACTAGCGGGAGGGGAAGATACGCAGTATTTT
TRBJ2-7,TRBV2,once,NA,CASRTPTETYEQYF,TGTGCCAGCAGGACCCCGACAGAAACCTACGAGCAGTACTTC
TRBJ1-4,TRBV21-1,NA,NA,CASSKGKWTGSLNEKLFF,TGTGCCAGCAGCAAAGGGAAGTGGACAGGGAGTTTGAATGAAAAACTGTTTTTT
TRBJ1-2,TRBV28,NA,NA,CASRWTDQGGYTF,TGTGCCAGCAGGTGGACTGACCAGGGGGGCTACACCTTC
TRBJ2-4,TRBV10-2,NA,TRBD2,CASSEAGTSGNIQYF,TGCGCCAGCAGTGAGGCGGGGACTAGCGGGAACATTCAGTACTTC
TRBJ2-5,TRBV9,once,NA,CASSERIGGRAETQYF,TGTGCCAGCAGCGAGCGGATCGGGGGGCGAGCAGAGACCCAGTACTTC
TRBJ1-2,TRBV5-8,NA,TRBD1,CASSLFGTGRGYTF,TGTGCCAGCAGCTTGTTCGGGACAGGACGGGGCTACACCTTC
TRBJ1-2,TRBV6-1,NA,NA,CASSEDGGRQLPYGYTF,TGTGCCAGCAGTGAAGATGGGGGCAGACAGCTACCTTATGGCTACACCTTC
TRBJ2-2,TRBV7-9,NA,NA,CASSSRVSGELFF,TGTGCCAGCAGCTCCAGGGTTTCCGGGGAGCTGTTTTTT
TRBJ1-5,TRBV30,NA,TRBD1,CAWTQTGGNQPQHF,TGTGCCTGGACCCAAACAGGGGGGAATCAGCCCCAGCATTTT
TRBJ2-7,TRBV7-2,NA,NA,CASSAIGGFEQYF,TGTGCCAGCAGCGCCATCGGCGGGTTCGAGCAGTACTTC
TRBJ2-1,TRBV11-2,NA,NA,CASSLDVVGNEQFF,TGTGCCAGCAGCTTAGACGTCGTGGGCAATGAGCAGTTCTTC
TRBJ2-7,TRBV29-1,NA,TRBD2,CSVVTSGSPYEQYF,TGCAGCGTTGTGACTAGCGGGAGCCCCTACGAGCAGTACTTC
TRBJ2-7,TRBV4-3,many,NA,CASSRLRGQGSYEQYF,TGCGCCAGCAGCCGCCTACGTGGGCAGGGGTCCTACGAGCAGTACTTC
TRBJ1-4,TRBV10-3,once,NA,CAISESGAPEKLFF,TGTGCCATCAGTGAGTCTGGGGCCCCAGAAAAACTGTTTTTT
TRBJ1-5,TRBV18,NA,NA,CASSPGGINQPQHF,TGTGCCAGCTCACCAGGGGGAATCAATCAGCCCCAGCATTTT
TRBJ1-5,TRBV5-8,NA,TRBD1,CASRRGTVSNQPQHF,TGTGCCAGCAGACGGGGGACAGTTAGCAATCAGCCCCAGCATTTT
TRBJ2-1,TRBV28,NA,TRBD2,CASSFPAGASSYNEQFF,TGTGCCAGCAGCTTCCCAGCGGGAGCAAGCTCCTACAATGAGCAGTTCTTC
TRBJ2-7,TRBV5-4,NA,NA,CASSAGMPNNEQYF,TGTGCCAGCAGCGCCGGGATGCCCAATAACGAGCAGTACTTC
TRBJ2-1,TRBV5-1,few,NA,CASSWGGSEQFF,TGCGCCAGCAGCTGGGGTGGCTCTGAGCAGTTCTTC
TRBJ1-2,TRBV4-3,NA,TRBD1,CASSQAGTANYGYTF,TGCGCCAGCAGCCAAGCGGGGACAGCTAACTATGGCTACACCTTC
TRBJ2-5,TRBV6-6,NA,NA,CASSPQDQETQYF,TGTGCCAGCAGTCCCCAGGATCAAGAGACCCAGTACTTC
TRBJ2-2,TRBV9,NA,NA,CASSPSVGNTGELFF,TGTGCCAGCAGCCCCTCAGTTGGGAACACCGGGGAGCTGTTTTTT
TRBJ2-2,TRBV14,NA,NA,CASSQVAVANTGELFF,TGTGCCAGCAGCCAAGTAGCGGTGGCGAACACCGGGGAGCTGTTTTTT
TRBJ2-4,TRBV28,NA,NA,CASSPRTGLGNIQYF,TGTGCCAGCAGTCCAAGAACAGGGCTCGGAAACATTCAGTACTTC
TRBJ2-6,TRBV7-8,NA,NA,CASSVRDFSVSGANVLTF,TGTGCCAGCAGCGTCCGGGACTTCTCCGTGTCTGGGGCCAACGTCCTGACTTTC
TRBJ2-1,TRBV7-6,NA,NA,CASSSRSSYNEQFF,TGTGCCAGCAGCTCCAGGAGCTCCTACAATGAGCAGTTCTTC
TRBJ1-6,TRBV7-9,NA,NA,CASSPTGSNSPLHF,TGTGCCAGCAGCCCGACAGGCTCGAATTCACCCCTCCACTTT